This record concerns one TCR beta chain sequence. No antigen is known for it. This sample stems from a study of T cell responses to AZD1222 COVID-19 vaccine. Study-level findings and limits: Baseline seropositives among AZD1222 recipients totaled only five to seven. Females outnumbered males among donors, who were mostly white British; clonal diversity was possibly underestimated.

In germline, CDR1 is SGDLS, CDR2 YYNGEE. CDR3 length: 13 residues. V dropped 0 bases and J dropped 9 bases, with 12 bases sitting between them. The protocol was immunoSEQ multiplex PCR, while the TCRdb copy is restricted to in-frame clones and leaves out a portion. The sample contains 150,000 or so clones, 93% of which appear only once. The sample was peripheral blood, taken on day 0 of AZD1222 vaccination. This rearrangement joins TRBV9 to TRBJ1-1; D remains unclear. This clonotype was sampled from an adult in good health. CDR3 residues: CASSVGRASQAFF. CDR3 DNA: TGTGCCAGCAGCGTAGGTAGGGCATCTCAAGCTTTCTTT.